This TCR beta chain originates from a study of radiotherapy plus CTLA-4 blockade in lung cancer. Lung cancer patients with chemo-refractory metastatic non-small-cell disease were given focal radiation plus CTLA-4 blockade with ipilimumab. Note on this clone: Its antigen is unidentified.

General study results and limits: Subsequent to radiotherapy plus ipilimumab, tumor-derived TCR clones underwent expansion in blood.

Produced via immunoSEQ multiplex PCR; TCRdb's table is partial and in-frame only. The sample carries tens of thousands of clones, approximately 76% recorded once. The specimen comprised peripheral blood, sampled from a patient treated with radiotherapy plus ipilimumab. The TCR originated in a human donor with non-small cell lung cancer who had a complete response to radiotherapy plus ipilimumab.

CDR3 in amino acids: CASSLYSGGPNTGELFF. The CDR3 coding sequence is TGTGCCAGCAGTTTATATAGCGGGGGGCCTAACACCGGGGAGCTGTTTTTT. V usage is TRBV27 and J usage is TRBJ2-2, with 10 bases aligning to TRBD2. V lost 1 base and J lost 2; bases outside the gene matches: 4. The CDR3 has 17 residues. Germline V gene lookup returns CDR1 MNHEY and CDR2 SMNVEV (reference sequence).